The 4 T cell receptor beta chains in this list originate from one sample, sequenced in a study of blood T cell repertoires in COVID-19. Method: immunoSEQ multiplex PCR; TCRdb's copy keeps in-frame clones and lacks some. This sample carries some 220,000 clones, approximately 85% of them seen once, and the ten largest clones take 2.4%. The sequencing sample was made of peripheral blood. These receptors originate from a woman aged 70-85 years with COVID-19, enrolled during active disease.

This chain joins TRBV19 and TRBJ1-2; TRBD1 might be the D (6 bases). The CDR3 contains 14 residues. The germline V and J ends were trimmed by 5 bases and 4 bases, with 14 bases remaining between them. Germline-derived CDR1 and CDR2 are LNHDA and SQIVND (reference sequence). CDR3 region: CASSPETGPYGYTF. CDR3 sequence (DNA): TGTGCCAGTAGTCCTGAGACAGGACCCTATGGCTACACCTTC.

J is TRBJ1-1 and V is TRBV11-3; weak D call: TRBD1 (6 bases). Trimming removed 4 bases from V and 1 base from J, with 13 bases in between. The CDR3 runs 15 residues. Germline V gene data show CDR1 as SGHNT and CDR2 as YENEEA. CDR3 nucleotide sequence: TGTGCCAGCAGCTCTCACCCAGGGGAGAACACTGAAGCTTTCTTT. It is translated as CASSSHPGENTEAFF. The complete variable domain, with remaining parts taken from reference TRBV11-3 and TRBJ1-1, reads EAGVVQSPRYKIIEKKQPVAFWCNPISGHNTLYWYLQNLGQGPELLIRYENEEAVDDSQLPKDRFSAERLKGVDSTLKIQPAELGDSAVYLCASSSHPGENTEAFFGQGTRLTVV.

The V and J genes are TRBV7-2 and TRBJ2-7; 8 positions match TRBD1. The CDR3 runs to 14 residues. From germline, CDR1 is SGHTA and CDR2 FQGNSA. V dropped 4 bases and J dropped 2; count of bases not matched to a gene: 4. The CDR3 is CASSSRTGPYEQYF. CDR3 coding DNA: TGTGCCAGCAGCTCTAGGACAGGGCCCTACGAGCAGTACTTC.

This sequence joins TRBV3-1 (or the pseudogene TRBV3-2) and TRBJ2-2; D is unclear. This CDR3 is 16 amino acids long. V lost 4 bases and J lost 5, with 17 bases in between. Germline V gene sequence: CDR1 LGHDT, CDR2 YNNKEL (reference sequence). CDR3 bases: TGTGCCAGCAGCCCAAGTGGGCAGAGTACTACCGGGGAGCTGTTTTTT. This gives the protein CASSPSGQSTTGELFF.